This T cell receptor (beta chain) originates from a study of cytomegalovirus exposure and HLA in healthy donors. General study findings and limits: Cytomegalovirus-associated status was assigned to some 160 TCR beta chains. CMV antigen specificity was confirmed in vitro for a few CMV-associated chains. The tendency of first-cohort TCR clusters to co-occur in the 100 to 150 validation repertoires emerged from a later analysis.

The repertoire was sequenced with immunoSEQ multiplex PCR; TCRdb's copy has only in-frame clones and lacks some. This repertoire shows about 130,000 clones, roughly nine tenths found once; its top ten account for 0.95% to 1.5%. The germline gives CDR1 SGHTA, CDR2 FQGNSA. This CDR3 has 18 amino acids. V dropped 1 base and J dropped 4; count of bases not matched to a gene: 11. Details on this clone: The antigen is undetermined.

These donors were members of the approximately 110-subject validation cohort, a group separate from the roughly 670-subject first cohort. The rearrangement uses TRBV7-2 and TRBJ2-1, with 9 nucleotides matching TRBD1. The source is a woman aged 18-30 years in good health and CMV-seronegative. Sequenced material: PBMCs. The CDR3 protein is CASSLVGLYRGLYNEQFF. CDR3 nucleotide sequence: TGTGCCAGCAGCTTAGTAGGGTTGTACAGGGGGCTGTACAATGAGCAGTTCTTC.